Below, 10 T cell receptor beta chains from the same sample are listed, as sequenced in a study of blood T cell repertoires in COVID-19 (TCRdb year 2020). The library relied on the immunoSEQ multiplex PCR assay. This immuneACCESS table, as held by TCRdb, lists in-frame sequences with V and J called but not all clones. Of the missing ones, under half trace to an unresolved V gene in checked studies; the others have no known cause. This sample has about 230,000 clones in its table, and 80% to 90% of those were observed once. The ten biggest clones cover around 3.8% of the sample. Source material: PBMCs or T cells enriched from blood (not recorded which). The origin of the receptors is a woman between 25 and 40 years old who had been exposed to COVID-19.

V gene TRBV6-5 combines with J gene TRBJ2-1, with 7 bases lining up with TRBD2. J gave up 7 bases and V 0 bases, and 6 bases lay outside the gene matches. The germline gives CDR1 MNHEY, CDR2 SVGAGI. The CDR3 covers 15 residues. CDR3 sequence (DNA): TGTGCCAGCAGTTACTCGGCGGGAGTAGTGAATGAGCAGTTCTTC. It specifies CASSYSAGVVNEQFF.

The chain links TRBV5-1 to TRBJ1-6; D is unresolved. The germline gives CDR1 SGHRS, CDR2 YFSETQ. The CDR3 sequence is 15 residues long. V dropped 0 bases and J dropped 5 bases, with 9 bases sitting between them. The CDR3, as DNA: TGCGCCAGCAGCTTGGACTGGCAGGATAATTCACCCCTCCACTTT. Amino acid sequence: CASSLDWQDNSPLHF.

This clone was detected a few times. This chain's CDR3 is CAWTNTEAFF. The CDR3 region has the DNA TGTGCCTGGACTAACACTGAAGCTTTCTTT. The V and J genes are TRBV30 and TRBJ1-1; D gene unclear. CDR3 size: 10 residues. The ends were cut back, 4 bases at V and 2 bases at J, with 2 bases in the middle. CDR1 is GTSNPN and CDR2 is SVGIG in the germline V gene (reference sequence).

The chain links TRBV28 to TRBJ2-2, with 10 bases that match TRBD1. The CDR3 is made up of 18 amino acids. After removal of 6 bases from V and 4 bases from J, the junction contained 14 bases not matched to a gene. Germline V gives CDR1 MDHEN, CDR2 SYDVKM. In nucleotides, the CDR3 is TGTGCCAGCAGCTCCCCACCCCCGGGACAGGGGTCCACCGGGGAGCTGTTTTTT. Its translation is CASSSPPPGQGSTGELFF. The full variable domain, with the rest looked up from reference TRBV28 and TRBJ2-2, is DVKVTQSSRYLVKRTGEKVFLECVQDMDHENMFWYRQDPGLGLRLIYFSYDVKMKEKGDIPEGYSVSREKKERFSLILESASTNQTSMYLCASSSPPPGQGSTGELFFGEGSRLTVL.

The chain employs TRBV9 and TRBJ2-1; 7 bases map to TRBD1. V was clipped by 0 bases and J by 5 bases; unmatched bases: 2. CDR1 and CDR2 from the germline V gene are SGDLS and YYNGEE. CDR3 length: 14 amino acids. The CDR3 bases are TGTGCCAGCAGCGTAGACAGGGGAGACAATGAGCAGTTCTTC. This translates into CASSVDRGDNEQFF.

This rearrangement joins TRBV28 to TRBJ1-1, with 7 bases matching TRBD1. Germline V gene data show CDR1 as MDHEN and CDR2 as SYDVKM. The CDR3 covers 15 residues. Germline trimming cut 4 bases from V and 0 bases from J; bases unmatched to any gene: 5. The CDR3 spells CASSSQGVMNTEAFF. CDR3 in DNA: TGTGCCAGCAGTTCCCAGGGGGTAATGAACACTGAAGCTTTCTTT.

A remark on this clone: At one boundary the junction diverges from the germline segment, which might be a read error. The V call is TRBV14, the J call TRBJ1-5; D gene ambiguous. This CDR3 region has 13 residues. Per germline, CDR1 SGHDN and CDR2 FVKESK. The CDR3 DNA reads TGTGCCAGCAGCAAAGACCGAGATCAGCCCCAGCATTTT. It yields the protein CASSKDRDQPQHF.

The count of this clone is one. The chain recombines TRBV5-1 with TRBJ1-3; TRBD1 might be the D (5 bases). The CDR3 has 17 amino acids. Deletions cut 2 bases from V and 1 base from J, with 16 bases between. Germline CDR1 SGHRS, CDR2 YFSETQ. The CDR3 sequence is CASSLISGVRSGNTIYF. The CDR3 bases are TGCGCCAGCAGCTTAATCTCGGGGGTGAGGTCTGGAAACACCATATATTTT.

This chain links TRBV6-5 with TRBJ1-1, with unresolved D. CDR3 size: 15 residues. With 0 bases removed from V and 5 bases from J, the gap between germline ends came to 13 bases. Germline CDR1 is MNHEY and CDR2 is SVGAGI. The DNA for the CDR3 is TGTGCCAGCAGTTACTCTTCCCGAGGAGGGACTGAAGCTTTCTTT. It translates to CASSYSSRGGTEAFF.

The genes are TRBV7-8 and TRBJ2-5, with 7 bases identical to TRBD2. Germline CDR1 reads SGHVS; CDR2 reads FQNEAQ. With V trimmed by 5 bases and J by 6 bases, 9 bases remained unmatched. The CDR3 extends over 14 amino acids. The CDR3 DNA is TGTGCCAGCAGCGCTAGCGGAGCTAGCAAGACCCAGTACTTC. Its translation is CASSASGASKTQYF. The whole variable domain, remainder taken from reference TRBV7-8 and TRBJ2-5, is GAGVSQSPRYKVAKRGQDVALRCDPISGHVSLFWYQQALGQGPEFLTYFQNEAQLDKSGLPSDRFFAERPEGSVSTLKIQRTQQEDSAVYLCASSASGASKTQYFGPGTRLLVL.